A selection of T cell receptor beta chains follows, all from one sample in a study of control samples from healthy donors and cancer patients. The protocol was immunoSEQ multiplex PCR, while the TCRdb copy is restricted to in-frame clones and leaves out a portion. This table holds approximately 130,000 clones, approximately 90% found once. The material sequenced was blood. The source of these receptors is a man aged 30 to 45 in good health. Each CDR3 is given with its conserved first and last residue. A D gene is named only where the DNA matches it firmly. The size entry is marked missing in some rows and otherwise reads once, few, many or a size class.

v_call: TRBV2; d_call: -; clone_size: -; j_call: TRBJ1-6; cdr3_aa: CASGGTSNSPLHF; cdr3_nt: TGTGCCAGTGGGGGGACATCGAATTCACCCCTCCACTTT
v_call: TRBV21-1; d_call: -; clone_size: -; j_call: TRBJ2-5; cdr3_aa: CASSKGGRGPFGEETQYF; cdr3_nt: TGTGCCAGCAGCAAAGGGGGCAGGGGGCCCTTTGGGGAAGAGACCCAGTACTTC
v_call: TRBV19; d_call: TRBD1; clone_size: -; j_call: TRBJ1-2; cdr3_aa: CASRGQGLNYGYTF; cdr3_nt: TGTGCCAGTAGGGGACAGGGACTTAACTATGGCTACACCTTC
v_call: TRBV7-2; d_call: -; clone_size: -; j_call: TRBJ1-2; cdr3_aa: CASSLDQGLNYGYTF; cdr3_nt: TGTGCCAGCAGCTTAGATCAGGGTTTAAACTATGGCTACACCTTC
v_call: TRBV7-3; d_call: -; clone_size: -; j_call: TRBJ2-3; cdr3_aa: CASSHPQDNKDTQYF; cdr3_nt: TGTGCCAGCAGCCATCCACAGGATAATAAGGATACGCAGTATTTT
v_call: TRBV27; d_call: TRBD1; clone_size: -; j_call: TRBJ1-1; cdr3_aa: CASSFRGGNTEAFF; cdr3_nt: TGTGCCAGCAGTTTCAGGGGGGGCAACACTGAAGCTTTCTTT
v_call: TRBV6-6; d_call: -; clone_size: -; j_call: TRBJ1-2; cdr3_aa: CASSYKGSDYGYTF; cdr3_nt: TGTGCCAGCAGTTACAAGGGGTCCGACTATGGCTACACCTTC
v_call: TRBV5-1; d_call: -; clone_size: once; j_call: TRBJ2-2; cdr3_aa: CASKDILSGELFF; cdr3_nt: TGCGCCAGCAAAGATATTCTCTCCGGGGAGCTGTTTTTT
v_call: TRBV5-1; d_call: -; clone_size: -; j_call: TRBJ1-6; cdr3_aa: CASSPFLRGEGSPLHF; cdr3_nt: TGCGCCAGCAGCCCCTTTCTTCGGGGGGAGGGTTCACCCCTCCACTTT
v_call: TRBV25-1; d_call: -; clone_size: -; j_call: TRBJ1-4; cdr3_aa: CASSEAVGTNEKLFF; cdr3_nt: TGTGCCAGCAGTGAAGCGGTAGGGACTAATGAAAAACTGTTTTTT
v_call: TRBV30; d_call: -; clone_size: -; j_call: TRBJ1-5; cdr3_aa: CAWSVQPNQPQHF; cdr3_nt: TGTGCCTGGAGTGTACAGCCCAATCAGCCCCAGCATTTT
v_call: TRBV2; d_call: -; clone_size: -; j_call: TRBJ1-1; cdr3_aa: CASSQENTEAFF; cdr3_nt: TGTGCCAGCAGTCAAGAGAACACTGAAGCTTTCTTT
v_call: TRBV18; d_call: -; clone_size: -; j_call: TRBJ2-7; cdr3_aa: CASSLGSSYEQYF; cdr3_nt: TGTGCCAGCTCGCTAGGGAGCTCCTACGAGCAGTACTTC
v_call: TRBV9; d_call: -; clone_size: -; j_call: TRBJ2-2; cdr3_aa: CASSVVPRQNTGELFF; cdr3_nt: TGTGCCAGCAGCGTAGTCCCACGACAGAACACCGGGGAGCTGTTTTTT
v_call: TRBV19; d_call: TRBD1; clone_size: -; j_call: TRBJ1-5; cdr3_aa: CASRPDRMSNQPQHF; cdr3_nt: TGTGCCAGTAGACCGGACAGGATGAGCAATCAGCCCCAGCATTTT
v_call: TRBV4-1; d_call: TRBD1; clone_size: -; j_call: TRBJ1-5; cdr3_aa: CASSLRWDSVNQPQHF; cdr3_nt: TGCGCCAGCAGCCTACGTTGGGACAGCGTTAATCAGCCCCAGCATTTT
v_call: TRBV18; d_call: -; clone_size: -; j_call: TRBJ1-6; cdr3_aa: CASSQGSSSPLHF; cdr3_nt: TGTGCCAGCTCACAGGGGTCTAGCTCACCCCTCCACTTT
v_call: TRBV14; d_call: TRBD1; clone_size: -; j_call: TRBJ2-3; cdr3_aa: CASSHPGQQSTDTQYF; cdr3_nt: TGTGCCAGCAGCCACCCGGGACAGCAAAGCACAGATACGCAGTATTTT
v_call: TRBV24-1; d_call: -; clone_size: -; j_call: TRBJ2-5; cdr3_aa: CATSDFGQKETQYF; cdr3_nt: TGTGCCACCAGTGATTTTGGGCAGAAGGAGACCCAGTACTTC
v_call: TRBV30; d_call: -; clone_size: -; j_call: TRBJ1-3; cdr3_aa: CAWSGGNTIYF; cdr3_nt: TGTGCCTGGAGCGGGGGAAACACCATATATTTT
v_call: TRBV5-1; d_call: -; clone_size: -; j_call: TRBJ2-7; cdr3_aa: CASSHGQFYEQYF; cdr3_nt: TGCGCCAGCAGCCACGGACAGTTCTACGAGCAGTACTTC
v_call: TRBV5-1; d_call: -; clone_size: -; j_call: TRBJ1-4; cdr3_aa: CASSQATVPPRSATNEKLFF; cdr3_nt: TGCGCCAGCAGCCAAGCAACAGTACCTCCCCGTTCTGCAACTAATGAAAAACTGTTTTTT
v_call: TRBV7-2; d_call: -; clone_size: once; j_call: TRBJ1-4; cdr3_aa: CASSLNQLATNEKLFF; cdr3_nt: TGTGCCAGCAGCTTAAATCAGCTGGCAACTAATGAAAAACTGTTTTTT
v_call: TRBV10-3; d_call: -; clone_size: -; j_call: TRBJ1-3; cdr3_aa: CAISDQGSSGNTIYF; cdr3_nt: TGTGCCATCAGTGATCAGGGGAGTTCTGGAAACACCATATATTTT
v_call: TRBV27; d_call: -; clone_size: -; j_call: TRBJ2-1; cdr3_aa: CASRNLGEEFF; cdr3_nt: TGTGCCAGCAGAAATCTAGGGGAGGAGTTCTTC
v_call: TRBV5-5; d_call: -; clone_size: -; j_call: TRBJ1-5; cdr3_aa: CASSRDTYQPQHF; cdr3_nt: TGTGCCAGCAGCCGGGACACCTATCAGCCCCAGCATTTT
v_call: TRBV6-2/TRBV6-3; d_call: -; clone_size: -; j_call: TRBJ2-3; cdr3_aa: CASSYSSSSTDTQYF; cdr3_nt: TGTGCCAGCAGTTACTCGAGCAGTAGCACAGATACGCAGTATTTT
v_call: TRBV23-1; d_call: -; clone_size: -; j_call: TRBJ1-1; cdr3_aa: CASSQSAGLNTEAFF; cdr3_nt: TGCGCCAGCAGTCAATCGGCTGGGCTTAACACTGAAGCTTTCTTT
v_call: TRBV10-1; d_call: TRBD1; clone_size: -; j_call: TRBJ2-1; cdr3_aa: CASSESGQGAYNEQFF; cdr3_nt: TGCGCCAGCAGTGAGTCAGGGCAGGGGGCCTACAATGAGCAGTTCTTC
v_call: TRBV10-2; d_call: TRBD2; clone_size: -; j_call: TRBJ2-2; cdr3_aa: CASSERITSGALNTGELFF; cdr3_nt: TGCGCCAGCAGTGAGCGGATAACTAGCGGGGCCTTAAACACCGGGGAGCTGTTTTTT
v_call: TRBV4-2; d_call: -; clone_size: -; j_call: TRBJ1-4; cdr3_aa: CASSPRAHPFGEKLFF; cdr3_nt: TGTGCCAGCAGCCCGAGGGCTCACCCCTTTGGTGAAAAACTGTTTTTT
v_call: TRBV25-1; d_call: -; clone_size: -; j_call: TRBJ2-7; cdr3_aa: CASSAAPGSAYEQYF; cdr3_nt: TGTGCCAGCAGCGCTGCCCCGGGCTCAGCCTACGAGCAGTACTTC
v_call: TRBV7-3; d_call: -; clone_size: -; j_call: TRBJ1-6; cdr3_aa: CASSLTGSTYNSPLHF; cdr3_nt: TGTGCCAGCAGCTTAACGGGGAGCACGTATAATTCACCCCTCCACTTT
v_call: TRBV15; d_call: -; clone_size: few; j_call: TRBJ2-3; cdr3_aa: CATTKTRLNSTDTQYF; cdr3_nt: TGTGCCACCACTAAGACACGACTCAATAGCACAGATACGCAGTATTTT
v_call: TRBV7-9; d_call: -; clone_size: -; j_call: TRBJ1-6; cdr3_aa: CASSLEGNSPLHF; cdr3_nt: TGTGCCAGCAGCTTAGAAGGAAATTCACCCCTCCACTTT
v_call: TRBV24-1; d_call: TRBD2; clone_size: once; j_call: TRBJ2-5; cdr3_aa: CATSDPPGRGGQETQYF; cdr3_nt: TGTGCCACCAGTGATCCTCCCGGGCGGGGGGGCCAAGAGACCCAGTACTTC
v_call: TRBV24-1; d_call: -; clone_size: -; j_call: TRBJ2-2; cdr3_aa: CATSRGNTGELFF; cdr3_nt: TGTGCCACGTCCAGGGGGAACACCGGGGAGCTGTTTTTT
v_call: TRBV12-3/TRBV12-4; d_call: TRBD1; clone_size: -; j_call: TRBJ1-6; cdr3_aa: CASSPDRGPPLHF; cdr3_nt: TGTGCCAGCAGTCCGGACAGGGGCCCACCCCTCCACTTT
v_call: TRBV11-2; d_call: -; clone_size: -; j_call: TRBJ1-3; cdr3_aa: CASSPRRIEVDTIYF; cdr3_nt: TGTGCCAGCAGCCCTCGGAGGATTGAAGTAGACACCATATATTTT
v_call: TRBV4-1; d_call: TRBD1; clone_size: -; j_call: TRBJ1-1; cdr3_aa: CASSQGQGMETEAFF; cdr3_nt: TGCGCCAGCAGCCAGGGACAGGGAATGGAAACTGAAGCTTTCTTT
v_call: TRBV7-2; d_call: -; clone_size: -; j_call: TRBJ1-4; cdr3_aa: CASSEEGRRGALFF; cdr3_nt: TGTGCCAGCAGCGAGGAAGGACGCCGAGGGGCACTGTTTTTT
v_call: TRBV6-5; d_call: -; clone_size: -; j_call: TRBJ1-1; cdr3_aa: CASSYRKNTEAFF; cdr3_nt: TGTGCCAGCAGTTACAGGAAGAACACTGAAGCTTTCTTT
v_call: TRBV6-6; d_call: TRBD1; clone_size: -; j_call: TRBJ1-5; cdr3_aa: CASSRTGSNQPQHF; cdr3_nt: TGTGCCAGCAGTCGGACAGGTAGCAATCAGCCCCAGCATTTT
v_call: TRBV28; d_call: -; clone_size: -; j_call: TRBJ1-1; cdr3_aa: CASSSPGAVTEAFF; cdr3_nt: TGTGCCAGCAGTTCCCCAGGGGCCGTCACTGAAGCTTTCTTT
v_call: TRBV11-2; d_call: -; clone_size: -; j_call: TRBJ1-1; cdr3_aa: CASSQTLNTEAFF; cdr3_nt: TGTGCCAGCAGCCAGACATTGAACACTGAAGCTTTCTTT
v_call: TRBV6-5; d_call: -; clone_size: -; j_call: TRBJ1-5; cdr3_aa: CASRGTGQPQHF; cdr3_nt: TGTGCCAGCAGAGGGACGGGACAGCCCCAGCATTTT
v_call: TRBV27; d_call: -; clone_size: -; j_call: TRBJ1-6; cdr3_aa: CASGTLGGMGVGSPLHF; cdr3_nt: TGTGCCAGCGGTACACTCGGGGGGATGGGAGTCGGCTCACCCCTCCACTTT
v_call: TRBV30; d_call: -; clone_size: -; j_call: TRBJ1-3; cdr3_aa: CAWTPFGPGGNTIYF; cdr3_nt: TGTGCCTGGACCCCTTTCGGGCCTGGAGGAAACACCATATATTTT
v_call: TRBV6-5; d_call: -; clone_size: -; j_call: TRBJ1-2; cdr3_aa: CASRYLGAQGYTF; cdr3_nt: TGTGCCAGCAGATATTTAGGGGCCCAAGGCTACACCTTC
v_call: TRBV5-5; d_call: -; clone_size: once; j_call: TRBJ2-7; cdr3_aa: CASSLQSYEQYF; cdr3_nt: TGTGCCAGCAGCCTACAGAGCTACGAGCAGTACTTC
v_call: TRBV6-1; d_call: -; clone_size: -; j_call: TRBJ2-1; cdr3_aa: CASSEDRGYNEQFF; cdr3_nt: TGTGCCAGCAGTGAAGATAGGGGTTACAATGAGCAGTTCTTC
v_call: TRBV4-2; d_call: -; clone_size: once; j_call: TRBJ1-6; cdr3_aa: CASSQEFPAGSSYNSPLHF; cdr3_nt: TGTGCCAGCAGCCAAGAGTTCCCCGCAGGGAGCTCCTATAATTCACCCCTCCACTTT
v_call: TRBV28; d_call: TRBD1; clone_size: -; j_call: TRBJ1-2; cdr3_aa: CASRQQGADYGYTF; cdr3_nt: TGTGCCAGCAGACAACAGGGGGCTGACTATGGCTACACCTTC
v_call: TRBV7-2; d_call: -; clone_size: -; j_call: TRBJ2-2; cdr3_aa: CASRFASGDTGELFF; cdr3_nt: TGTGCCAGCAGGTTTGCCTCAGGGGACACCGGGGAGCTGTTTTTT
v_call: TRBV12-3/TRBV12-4; d_call: -; clone_size: -; j_call: TRBJ2-2; cdr3_aa: CATPRATGELFF; cdr3_nt: TGTGCCACCCCCCGGGCCACCGGGGAGCTGTTTTTT
v_call: TRBV11-3; d_call: -; clone_size: -; j_call: TRBJ1-3; cdr3_aa: CASSLVGLSGNTIYF; cdr3_nt: TGTGCCAGCAGCCTCGTCGGCCTCTCTGGAAACACCATATATTTT